These 2 T cell receptor beta chains were all obtained from the same sample, sequenced in a study of cytomegalovirus exposure and HLA in healthy donors. The study ran its PCR with 60 Vbeta and 13 Jbeta primers. The data were produced by immunoSEQ multiplex PCR, yet TCRdb's version contains in-frame clones alone and is incomplete. The table has 150,000 to 200,000 clones, 80% to 85% seen once; the top ten hold around 0.25%. The sample was PBMCs. These receptors were collected from a boy younger than 18 in good health and CMV-seronegative.

This chain uses TRBV6-5 with TRBJ1-4; D is possibly TRBD1 (6 bases). The CDR3 is 11 residues long. The germline V gene has CDR1 MNHEY and CDR2 SVGAGI. V was shortened by 5 bases and J by 13 bases, with 11 bases between the two germline ends. CDR3 residues: CASSEQGPLFF. CDR3 nucleotide sequence: TGTGCCAGCAGTGAACAGGGCCCACTGTTTTTT.

The chain carries TRBV27 and TRBJ1-1, with D perhaps matching TRBD1 (6 bases). Between the trimmed V and J ends, which lost 2 bases and 5 bases, there was a span of 6 bases. Germline CDR1 MNHEY, CDR2 SMNVEV (reference sequence). The CDR3 is made up of 12 amino acids. DNA of the CDR3: TGTGCCAGCAGTTTAACAGGGACTGAAGCTTTCTTT. Its protein is CASSLTGTEAFF.